The rows below give T cell receptor beta chains drawn from one sample of a study of blood T cell repertoires in COVID-19. Using immunoSEQ multiplex PCR, the repertoire was profiled, and TCRdb retains in-frame clones only, with some absent. The data contain just over 250,000 clones, over 75% of them seen just once; the ten biggest clones take up roughly a tenth. The sequenced sample consisted of peripheral blood. The receptors shown here come from a woman in her seventies with COVID-19, enrolled during active disease. Each CDR3 is given with its conserved first and last residue. A D gene is named only where the DNA matches it firmly. Clone size is stated in some rows and not others, as once, few, many or a class when expanded.

D: .
length: 13
J: TRBJ1-4
size: few
V: TRBV4-2
DNA: TGTGCCAGCAGCCAAGGTCTCGAGGAAAAACTGTTTTTT
CDR3: CASSQGLEEKLFF

D: TRBD2
length: 15
J: TRBJ2-7
size: .
V: TRBV27
DNA: TGTGCCAGCAGTTTACAGGCTAGCGGGAGCTACGAGCAGTACTTC
CDR3: CASSLQASGSYEQYF

D: .
length: 13
J: TRBJ2-3
size: once
V: TRBV7-9
DNA: TGTGCCAGCACCGTGGAGGCGAGAGATACGCAGTATTTT
CDR3: CASTVEARDTQYF

D: TRBD1
length: 14
J: TRBJ1-4
size: .
V: TRBV9
DNA: TGTGCCAGCAGCAGAGGGACAGGGGATGAAAAACTGTTTTTT
CDR3: CASSRGTGDEKLFF

D: .
length: 15
J: TRBJ2-1
size: once
V: TRBV3-1/TRBV3-2
DNA: TGTGCCAGCAGGCTTTCCGGCGGGACCTACAATGAGCAGTTCTTC
CDR3: CASRLSGGTYNEQFF

D: .
length: 14
J: TRBJ2-3
size: .
V: TRBV11-3
DNA: TGTGCCAGCAGCTTAGGACAGTCCACAGATACGCAGTATTTT
CDR3: CASSLGQSTDTQYF

D: .
length: 14
J: TRBJ2-7
size: .
V: TRBV29-1
DNA: TGCAGCGTTGCTTCCTGGCGGGAATCCTACGAGCAGTACTTC
CDR3: CSVASWRESYEQYF

D: TRBD1
length: 15
J: TRBJ2-4
size: .
V: TRBV7-9
DNA: TGTGCCAGCAGTTGGACAGGGCTAGCCAAAAACATTCAGTACTTC
CDR3: CASSWTGLAKNIQYF

D: .
length: 12
J: TRBJ1-5
size: .
V: TRBV12-3/TRBV12-4
DNA: TGTGCCAGCAGACGGCAGGGTCAGCCCCAGCATTTT
CDR3: CASRRQGQPQHF

D: .
length: 17
J: TRBJ1-1
size: .
V: TRBV2
DNA: TGTGCCAGCAGTGTAAATGAGCGGGACCTCCGGCACACTGAAGCTTTCTTT
CDR3: CASSVNERDLRHTEAFF

D: .
length: 14
J: TRBJ1-2
size: .
V: TRBV4-1
DNA: TGCGCCAGCAGCCCCCCCGAGGCTGGGTATGGCTACACCTTC
CDR3: CASSPPEAGYGYTF

D: .
length: 16
J: TRBJ2-5
size: once
V: TRBV11-3
DNA: TGTGCCAGCAGCCTGCATGGGGGCGGGGGCTTCGAGACCCAGTACTTC
CDR3: CASSLHGGGGFETQYF

D: TRBD1
length: 15
J: TRBJ1-1
size: .
V: TRBV10-1
DNA: TGCGCCAGCAGTATGACAGGGAACATGAACACTGAAGCTTTCTTT
CDR3: CASSMTGNMNTEAFF

D: .
length: 13
J: TRBJ2-5
size: .
V: TRBV5-1
DNA: TGCGCCAGCAACAGACAGGACCAAGAGACCCAGTACTTC
CDR3: CASNRQDQETQYF

D: TRBD2
length: 14
J: TRBJ2-1
size: .
V: TRBV5-1
DNA: TGCGCCAGCAGCCCAGGGACTAGTTATAATGAGCAGTTCTTC
CDR3: CASSPGTSYNEQFF

D: .
length: 18
J: TRBJ2-1
size: .
V: TRBV4-1
DNA: TGCGCCAGCAGCCGCTACCTCGCCGGGACTTCGGACTACAATGAGCAGTTCTTC
CDR3: CASSRYLAGTSDYNEQFF

D: .
length: 14
J: TRBJ2-5
size: .
V: TRBV2
DNA: TGTGCCAGCACCGGATCTCAGGCGGGGGAGACCCAGTACTTC
CDR3: CASTGSQAGETQYF

D: .
length: 15
J: TRBJ1-6
size: .
V: TRBV6-6
DNA: TGTGCCAGCAGTTACCCCTTGGCGGGTAATTCACCCCTCCACTTT
CDR3: CASSYPLAGNSPLHF

D: TRBD2
length: 14
J: TRBJ2-3
size: .
V: TRBV7-2
DNA: TGTGCCAGCTCGAGCGGGAGTTTGACAGATACGCAGTATTTT
CDR3: CASSSGSLTDTQYF